Each of the 6 T cell receptor beta chains below was sequenced from the same sample in a study of glioma-infiltrating T cells after dendritic cell vaccination (dated by TCRdb to the mid-2010s). The sample's time point, from its label and the paper: after dendritic cell vaccination, including at tumor progression/relapse. Receptor libraries were prepared by the immunoSEQ multiplex PCR assay. TCRdb stores this immuneACCESS table with in-frame sequences only. Part of the clones is absent; in the studies checked, under half of the shortfall reflects unresolved V genes, and no reason is known for the rest. The sample table shows 50,000 to 55,000 clones, and over 75% are seen once. The ten largest clones represent 5% to 6.5% of the sample. The material was blood, obtained after dendritic cell vaccination. The receptors were gathered from a human donor with glioblastoma.

The chain joins TRBV15 to TRBJ2-7; D unclear. Looked up from germline, CDR1 is LNHNV and CDR2 is YYDKDF (reference sequence). CDR3 length: 13 amino acids. V lost 0 bases to trimming and J lost 3 bases, with 6 bases between them. The chain's CDR3 is CATSRDVFYEQYF. CDR3 sequence (DNA): TGTGCCACCAGCAGAGATGTCTTCTACGAGCAGTACTTC.

The chain has TRBV7-9 and TRBJ1-5, with D uncertain. In germline, CDR1 is SEHNR, CDR2 FQNEAQ (reference sequence). V was clipped by 1 base and J by 7 bases, with 8 bases between them. The CDR3 covers 13 residues. The DNA of the CDR3 is TGTGCCAGCAGCTTAGACGGTCGCCAGCCCCAGCATTTT. It is translated as CASSLDGRQPQHF.

The J gene is TRBJ1-2, the V gene TRBV5-4; 7 bases line up with TRBD1. Germline trimming cut 1 base from V and 4 bases from J; bases unmatched to any gene: 1. Germline V gene sequence: CDR1 SGHNT, CDR2 YYREEE (reference sequence). The length of the CDR3 is 13 residues. The CDR3 spells CASSLPGGYGYTF. Written as DNA, the CDR3 is TGTGCCAGCAGCTTGCCAGGGGGCTATGGCTACACCTTC.

The V call is TRBV5-6, the J call TRBJ2-7; D not resolved. The V end lost 1 base, the J end lost 5 bases, and 13 bases lay between the germline ends. The CDR3 is 14 amino acids. Looked up from germline, CDR1 is SGHDT and CDR2 is YYEEEE. The DNA of the CDR3 is TGTGCCAGCAGCTTGTCTCTAATGAGCCACGAGCAGTACTTC. Translating it yields CASSLSLMSHEQYF.

The chain combines TRBV19 with TRBJ1-1; 7 bases match TRBD1. Looked up from germline, CDR1 is LNHDA and CDR2 is SQIVND (reference sequence). The CDR3 runs to 15 residues. Losses at the gene ends were 5 bases for V and 1 base for J; bases not matched to a gene: 7. CDR3 region: CASSRQGRGNTEAFF. The CDR3 DNA follows: TGTGCCAGTAGTCGACAGGGAAGGGGGAACACTGAAGCTTTCTTT.

A single count supports this clone. The V call is TRBV18, the J call TRBJ1-3; D might be TRBD1 (6 bases). The CDR3 length is 15 residues. V gave up 2 bases and J gave up 1 base, with 9 bases separating them. The germline gives CDR1 KGHSH, CDR2 LQKENI. The CDR3 reads CASSPSQGSGNTIYF. CDR3 bases: TGTGCCAGCTCACCAAGCCAGGGGTCTGGAAACACCATATATTTT.